The source of this TCR beta chain is a study of cytomegalovirus exposure and HLA in healthy donors. On the study more broadly: Within an early data release were around 87 million unique TCRs drawn from HLA-typed donors.

On this clone: Its target is not known.

In the PCR, 60 Vbeta and 13 Jbeta primers were used. The data were produced by immunoSEQ multiplex PCR, yet TCRdb's version contains in-frame clones alone and is incomplete. The table gives 180,000 or so clones; the top ten clones make up 0.7% to 1% of it. This CDR3 has 15 amino acids. Per germline, CDR1 MNHNS and CDR2 SASEGT. The V end lost 8 bases, the J end lost 1 base, and 12 bases lay between the germline ends. Study-level points and caveats: The authors judged a highly shared variant cluster likely a sequencing artifact.

This TCR came from a woman between 18 and 29 years old in good health and CMV-seropositive. The source material was PBMCs. The rearrangement joins TRBV6-1 to TRBJ1-6; D uncertain. CDR3 in amino acids: CASRVAWSYNSPLHF. The CDR3 nucleotides are TGTGCCAGCCGTGTGGCCTGGTCCTATAATTCACCCCTCCACTTT.